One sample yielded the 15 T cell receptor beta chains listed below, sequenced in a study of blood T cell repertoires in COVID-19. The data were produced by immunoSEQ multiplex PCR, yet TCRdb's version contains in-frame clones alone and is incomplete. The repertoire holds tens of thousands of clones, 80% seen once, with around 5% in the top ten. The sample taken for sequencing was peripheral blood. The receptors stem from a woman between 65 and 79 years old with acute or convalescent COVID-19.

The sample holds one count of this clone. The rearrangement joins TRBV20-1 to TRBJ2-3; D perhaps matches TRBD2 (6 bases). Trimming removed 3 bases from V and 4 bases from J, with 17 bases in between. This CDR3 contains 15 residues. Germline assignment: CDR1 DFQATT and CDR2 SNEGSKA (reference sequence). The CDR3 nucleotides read TGCAGTGCTAGTTTCGGGCGGCCGGGGGCAGATACGCAGTATTTT. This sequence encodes CSASFGRPGADTQYF.

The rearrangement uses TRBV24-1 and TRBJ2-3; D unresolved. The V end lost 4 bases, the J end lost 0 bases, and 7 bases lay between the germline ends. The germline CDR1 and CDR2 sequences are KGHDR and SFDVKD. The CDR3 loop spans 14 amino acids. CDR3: CATSDPGSTDTQYF. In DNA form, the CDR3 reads TGTGCCACCAGTGACCCGGGTAGCACAGATACGCAGTATTTT.

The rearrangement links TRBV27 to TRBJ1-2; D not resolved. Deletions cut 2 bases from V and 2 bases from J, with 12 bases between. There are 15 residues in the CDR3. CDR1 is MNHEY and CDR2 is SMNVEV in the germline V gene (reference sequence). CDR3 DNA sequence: TGTGCCAGCAGTTTAATCGGGAGCCAGAACTATGGCTACACCTTC. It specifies CASSLIGSQNYGYTF.

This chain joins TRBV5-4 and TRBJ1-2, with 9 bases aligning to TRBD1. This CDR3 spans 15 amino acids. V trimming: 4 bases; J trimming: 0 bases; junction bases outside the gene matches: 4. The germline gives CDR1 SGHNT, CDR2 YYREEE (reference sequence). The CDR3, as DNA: TGTGCCAGCAGCATCCGGGACAGGGCTAACTATGGCTACACCTTC. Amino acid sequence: CASSIRDRANYGYTF.

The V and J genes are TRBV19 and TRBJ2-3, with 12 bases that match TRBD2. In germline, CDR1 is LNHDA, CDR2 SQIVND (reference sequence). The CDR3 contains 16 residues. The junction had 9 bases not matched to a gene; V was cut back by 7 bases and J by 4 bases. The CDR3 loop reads CASTQTSGGFADTQYF. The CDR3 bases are TGTGCCAGTACCCAGACTAGCGGGGGTTTTGCAGATACGCAGTATTTT.

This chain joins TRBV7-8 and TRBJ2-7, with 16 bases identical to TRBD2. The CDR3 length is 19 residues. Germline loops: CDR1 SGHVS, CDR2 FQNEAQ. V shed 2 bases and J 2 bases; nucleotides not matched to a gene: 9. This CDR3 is CASSLSRLGTSGGAYEQYF. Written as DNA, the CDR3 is TGTGCCAGCAGCTTAAGCCGACTCGGGACTAGCGGGGGGGCCTACGAGCAGTACTTC.

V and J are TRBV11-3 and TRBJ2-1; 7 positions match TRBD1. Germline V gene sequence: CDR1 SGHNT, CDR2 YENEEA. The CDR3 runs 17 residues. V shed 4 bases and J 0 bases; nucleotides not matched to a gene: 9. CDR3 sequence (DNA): TGTGCCAGCAGCTCCAGGGGGTTAAAGGGCTCCTACAATGAGCAGTTCTTC. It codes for CASSSRGLKGSYNEQFF.

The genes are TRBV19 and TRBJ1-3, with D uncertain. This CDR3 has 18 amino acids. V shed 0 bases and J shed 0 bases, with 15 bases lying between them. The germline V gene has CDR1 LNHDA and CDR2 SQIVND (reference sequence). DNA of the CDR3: TGTGCCAGTAGTATAGACGGTCGTAGTTCCGCCTCTGGAAACACCATATATTTT. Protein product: CASSIDGRSSASGNTIYF.

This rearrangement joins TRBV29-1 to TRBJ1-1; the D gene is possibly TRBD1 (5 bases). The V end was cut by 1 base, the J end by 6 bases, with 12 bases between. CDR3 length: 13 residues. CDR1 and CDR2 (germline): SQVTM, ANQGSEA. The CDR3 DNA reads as TGCAGCGTTGAAGGTGTTAGGGGCTCTGAAGCTTTCTTT. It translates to CSVEGVRGSEAFF.

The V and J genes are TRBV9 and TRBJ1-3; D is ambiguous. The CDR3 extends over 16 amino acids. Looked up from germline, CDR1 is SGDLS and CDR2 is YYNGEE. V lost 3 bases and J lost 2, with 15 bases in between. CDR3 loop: CASSARFGDPGNTIYF. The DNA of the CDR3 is TGTGCCAGCAGCGCGCGTTTCGGGGATCCTGGAAACACCATATATTTT.

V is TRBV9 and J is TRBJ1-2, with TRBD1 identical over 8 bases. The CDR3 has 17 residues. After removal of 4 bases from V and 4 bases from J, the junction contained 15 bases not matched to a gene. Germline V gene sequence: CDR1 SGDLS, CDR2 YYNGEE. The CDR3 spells CASSPQGAGDSGYGYTF. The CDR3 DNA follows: TGTGCCAGCAGCCCCCAGGGGGCAGGGGACAGTGGCTATGGCTACACCTTC. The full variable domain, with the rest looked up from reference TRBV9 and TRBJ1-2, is DSGVTQTPKHLITATGQRVTLRCSPRSGDLSVYWYQQSLDQGLQFLIQYYNGEERAKGNILERFSAQQFPDLHSELNLSSLELGDSALYFCASSPQGAGDSGYGYTFGSGTRLTVV.

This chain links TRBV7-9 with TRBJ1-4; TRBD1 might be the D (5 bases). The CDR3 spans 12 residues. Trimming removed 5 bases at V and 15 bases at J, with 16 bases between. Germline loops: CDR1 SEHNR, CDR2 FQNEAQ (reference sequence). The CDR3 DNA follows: TGTGCCAGCAGCCCAGGGATGAAACGGGTGTTTTTT. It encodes CASSPGMKRVFF.

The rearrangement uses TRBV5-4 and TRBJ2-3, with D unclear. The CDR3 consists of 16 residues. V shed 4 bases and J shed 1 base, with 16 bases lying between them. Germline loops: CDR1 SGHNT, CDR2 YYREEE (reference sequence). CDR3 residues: CASSLSGSLGTDTQYF. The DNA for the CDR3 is TGTGCCAGCAGCCTCTCCGGTTCTCTGGGCACAGATACGCAGTATTTT.

This CDR3 is CASSQDRGRTPGGELFF. DNA of the CDR3: TGCGCCAGCAGCCAAGACAGGGGGCGAACACCAGGCGGGGAGCTGTTTTTT. The chain links TRBV4-3 to TRBJ2-2; TRBD1 aligns across 8 bases. This CDR3 is 17 amino acids long. J gave up 7 bases and V 0 bases, and 10 bases lay outside the gene matches. Germline CDR1 LGHNA, CDR2 YSLEER.

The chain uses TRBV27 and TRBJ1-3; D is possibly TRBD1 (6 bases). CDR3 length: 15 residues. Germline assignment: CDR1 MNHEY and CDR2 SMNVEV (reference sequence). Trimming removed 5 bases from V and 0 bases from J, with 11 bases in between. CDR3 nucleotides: TGTGCCAGCAGTGATACAGGGCGCTCTGGAAACACCATATATTTT. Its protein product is CASSDTGRSGNTIYF.